The 20 T cell receptor beta chains listed next were all sequenced from one sample in a study of blood T cell repertoires in COVID-19. Assay: immunoSEQ multiplex PCR; the TCRdb copy retains only in-frame clones and omits some. The repertoire includes some 87,000 clones, 80% to 90% of them detected once, and around 3.9% sits in the top ten. The sample consisted of peripheral blood. The receptors come from a human donor with COVID-19, enrolled during active disease. The donor label of this sample is uncertain.

V and J are TRBV9 and TRBJ1-3; D gene unclear. Germline V gene lookup returns CDR1 SGDLS and CDR2 YYNGEE. Trimming removed 0 bases from V and 10 bases from J, with 17 bases in between. CDR3 length: 15 amino acids. Here the CDR3 reads CASSVDTVTWRTIYF. The DNA for the CDR3 is TGTGCCAGCAGCGTAGACACAGTCACTTGGAGGACCATATATTTT.

The chain employs TRBV3-1 (or the pseudogene TRBV3-2) and TRBJ2-5; maybe TRBD1 (6 bases). The CDR3 length is 17 residues. V dropped 2 bases and J dropped 5 bases, with 21 bases sitting between them. Looked up from germline, CDR1 is LGHDT and CDR2 is YNNKEL (reference sequence). CDR3 region: CASSQPGQVHFMETQYF. The CDR3 nucleotides read TGTGCCAGCAGCCAACCGGGACAAGTTCATTTTATGGAGACCCAGTACTTC.

The rearrangement uses TRBV7-2 and TRBJ2-7; 7 bases match TRBD1. The CDR3 spans 15 residues. The germline gives CDR1 SGHTA, CDR2 FQGNSA. J was trimmed by 2 bases and V by 5 bases; bases with no gene match: 9. The CDR3 bases are TGTGCCAGCAGCCCCGACAGGGAAACGACCTACGAGCAGTACTTC. Translated, it gives CASSPDRETTYEQYF.

The V and J genes are TRBV11-3 and TRBJ2-1; D is unresolved. The germline V gene has CDR1 SGHNT and CDR2 YENEEA. The V end was cut by 5 bases, the J end by 15 bases, with 20 bases between. This CDR3 has 13 residues. CDR3 region: CASSQWAGFPPFF. The CDR3 DNA follows: TGTGCCAGCAGCCAATGGGCAGGTTTCCCCCCGTTCTTC.

The gene calls are TRBV21-1 and TRBJ2-1; the D segment call TRBD1 is taken from the table without a DNA check. TRBV21-1 is an annotated pseudogene. This CDR3 spans 16 amino acids. CDR3 DNA sequence: TGTGCCAGCAGCCTAACGACAGGGGAGTCCTACAATGAGCAGTTCTTC. Its protein product is CASSLTTGESYNEQFF.

The J gene is TRBJ1-2, the V gene TRBV7-9; weak D call: TRBD1 (6 bases). V shed 1 base and J shed 2 bases, with 17 bases lying between them. The V gene's germline CDR1 is SEHNR and CDR2 FQNEAQ (reference sequence). The CDR3 consists of 17 residues. The CDR3 loop is CASSLVRGGVGNYGYTF. Written as DNA, the CDR3 is TGTGCCAGCAGCTTAGTTCGCGGGGGCGTGGGAAACTATGGCTACACCTTC.

The rearrangement joins TRBV7-3 to TRBJ1-1; possible D gene TRBD1, 6 bases. The germline gives CDR1 SGHTA, CDR2 FQGTGA. CDR3 length equals 13 residues. The V end was cut by 4 bases, the J end by 8 bases, with 14 bases between. The CDR3 sequence is CASSSSWGQEAFF. The DNA of the CDR3 is TGTGCCAGCAGCTCCTCGTGGGGGCAGGAAGCTTTCTTT.

The chain couples TRBV6-5 to TRBJ1-6; 8 nucleotides align to TRBD1. The CDR3 totals 16 residues. Trimming cost V 2 bases and J 7 bases; bases outside gene matches: 7. CDR1 MNHEY and CDR2 SVGAGI come from the germline V gene. This chain's CDR3 is CASSYQTDRANSPLHF. In DNA, the CDR3 is TGTGCCAGCAGTTACCAGACGGACAGGGCAAATTCACCCCTCCACTTT.

The rearrangement links TRBV25-1 to TRBJ2-3, with D possibly TRBD2 on 6 matching bases. This CDR3 comprises 16 residues. V dropped 0 bases and J dropped 1 base, with 11 bases sitting between them. Germline V gene lookup returns CDR1 MGHDK and CDR2 SYGVNS. CDR3 nucleotide sequence: TGTGCCAGCAGTGAATATGGGGCGGGGCGCACAGATACGCAGTATTTT. Its protein product is CASSEYGAGRTDTQYF.

This chain links TRBV6-2 or TRBV6-3 with TRBJ2-7, with TRBD2 as a possible D gene (6 bases). Trimming removed 5 bases at V and 4 bases at J, with 18 bases between. Germline V gene data show CDR1 as MNHEY and CDR2 as SVGEGT. The CDR3 totals 15 residues. This CDR3 is CASSSSEEGLYEQYF. The CDR3 DNA follows: TGTGCCAGCAGTAGCTCCGAAGAGGGACTGTACGAGCAGTACTTC.

This rearrangement joins TRBV7-9 to TRBJ2-7; D not resolved. V shed 3 bases and J shed 6 bases, with 12 bases lying between them. The CDR3 covers 13 residues. The germline CDR1 and CDR2 sequences are SEHNR and FQNEAQ (reference sequence). The CDR3 region has the DNA TGTGCCAGCAGCTTGGGCAGGTGGGCCGAGCAGTACTTC. Translation: CASSLGRWAEQYF. Using reference TRBV7-9 and TRBJ2-7 for the parts outside the CDR3, the full variable domain is DTGVSQNPRHKITKRGQNVTFRCDPISEHNRLYWYRQTLGQGPEFLTYFQNEAQLEKSRLLSDRFSAERPKGSFSTLEIQRTEQGDSAMYLCASSLGRWAEQYFGPGTRLTVT.

Written as DNA, the CDR3 is TGTGCCACCTACGACAGGGGTGACTATGGCTACACCTTC. Amino acids: CATYDRGDYGYTF. The chain recombines TRBV19 with TRBJ1-2; 8 bases align to TRBD1. Germline V CDR1 and CDR2: LNHDA, SQIVND (reference sequence). V shed 10 bases, J shed 3 bases, and the junction held 7 bases outside the gene matches. CDR3 length equals 13 residues.

The V call is TRBV10-3, the J call TRBJ1-2; 8 nucleotides line up with TRBD1. V shed 6 bases, J shed 3 bases, and the junction held 3 bases outside the gene matches. Germline V gene lookup returns CDR1 ENHRY and CDR2 SYGVKD. The CDR3 loop spans 13 amino acids. CDR3 residues: CAIRLQGDYGYTF. CDR3 DNA: TGTGCCATCAGATTACAGGGGGACTATGGCTACACCTTC.

This clone was counted a few times. The CDR3 is CASSYSGAAPSPLHF. CDR3 nucleotide sequence: TGTGCCAGCAGTTACAGCGGAGCAGCTCCTTCACCCCTCCACTTT. J is TRBJ1-6 and V is TRBV6-5, with D unclear. Germline-derived CDR1 and CDR2 are MNHEY and SVGAGI. The CDR3 loop spans 15 amino acids. Trimming stripped 2 bases from V and 9 bases from J, with 14 bases between.

The chain uses TRBV11-3 and TRBJ2-7; 10 positions match TRBD2. Losses at the gene ends were 4 bases for V and 12 bases for J; bases not matched to a gene: 18. CDR1 and CDR2 (germline): SGHNT, YENEEA. CDR3 length equals 16 residues. The DNA for the CDR3 is TGTGCCAGCAGCTCCAACGAAGGACTAGCGGAGGGCGCTTGGTACTTC. It encodes CASSSNEGLAEGAWYF.

The genes are TRBV27 and TRBJ1-1, with D possibly matching TRBD1 (6 bases). The germline CDR1 and CDR2 sequences are MNHEY and SMNVEV (reference sequence). V lost 7 bases and J 1 base, leaving 16 bases between the germline ends. CDR3 size: 15 residues. DNA of the CDR3: TGTGCCAGCACAAGAGGGGGGGCCCCGAACACTGAAGCTTTCTTT. It encodes CASTRGGAPNTEAFF.

In its sample, this clone was seen a few times. V and J are TRBV2 and TRBJ2-3; 7 bases match TRBD1. V trimming: 5 bases; J trimming: 5 bases; junction bases outside the gene matches: 4. The germline V gene has CDR1 SNHLY and CDR2 FYNNEI. The CDR3 contains 13 residues. The CDR3 sequence is CASSRDSQDTQYF. CDR3 DNA sequence: TGTGCCAGCAGTCGGGACAGTCAAGATACGCAGTATTTT.

The rearrangement links TRBV4-2 to TRBJ2-7, with TRBD2 matching 11 bases. The length of the CDR3 is 18 residues. Trimming took 0 bases from V and 5 from J; bases not matched to a gene: 12. Germline assignment: CDR1 LGHNA and CDR2 YNFKEQ. In nucleotides, the CDR3 is TGTGCCAGCAGCCAAGATGAGGTAGCGGGGGGGCCTGGGGACGAGCAGTACTTC. Protein product: CASSQDEVAGGPGDEQYF.

The chain recombines TRBV11-3 with TRBJ2-1; D call uncertain. CDR1 is SGHNT and CDR2 is YENEEA in the germline V gene. The CDR3 consists of 13 residues. The ends were cut back, 0 bases at V and 4 bases at J, with 4 bases in the middle. Here the CDR3 reads CASSLDSYNEQFF. As DNA, the CDR3 is TGTGCCAGCAGCTTAGACAGTTACAATGAGCAGTTCTTC.

The genes are TRBV24-1 and TRBJ1-1; 8 nucleotides line up with TRBD1. Germline V gene sequence: CDR1 KGHDR, CDR2 SFDVKD. This CDR3 comprises 14 residues. V lost 8 bases to trimming and J lost 4 bases; unmatched junction nucleotides: 8. In nucleotides, the CDR3 is TGTGCCACCAACCAGACAGGGGACGGCACTGAAGCTTTCTTT. Its translation is CATNQTGDGTEAFF.